This entry lists 6 T cell receptor beta chains sequenced from one sample in a study of blood T cell repertoires in COVID-19. The method was immunoSEQ multiplex PCR; TCRdb's version includes in-frame clones alone and lacks a portion of them. Of approximately 300,000 clones in the sample, around 87% were seen once. Sequencing was done on a sample of peripheral blood. The source is a woman aged 50 to 60 with active or convalescent COVID-19.

J is TRBJ2-7 and V is TRBV30, with 8 bases lining up with TRBD1. The CDR3 extends over 15 amino acids. Germline V CDR1 and CDR2: GTSNPN, SVGIG (reference sequence). The V segment lost 2 bases and the J segment 6 bases; nucleotides outside the gene matches: 12. The CDR3 protein is CAWSHLSTGGSEQYF. The CDR3 nucleotides read TGTGCCTGGAGTCACCTCTCCACAGGGGGGAGCGAGCAGTACTTC.

The chain couples TRBV7-9 to TRBJ2-1, with 8 bases identical to TRBD1. There are 16 residues in the CDR3. After removal of 5 bases from V and 1 base from J, the junction contained 7 bases not matched to a gene. The V gene's germline CDR1 is SEHNR and CDR2 FQNEAQ (reference sequence). The CDR3 DNA reads as TGTGCCAGCAGCCCCGACAGGGGCTCGTCCTACAATGAGCAGTTCTTC. This translates into CASSPDRGSSYNEQFF.

The V and J genes are TRBV28 and TRBJ2-1; 8 nucleotides agree with TRBD2. This CDR3 region has 15 residues. The J segment lost 8 bases and the V segment lost 2 bases, leaving 8 bases of the junction unmatched. Germline CDR1 and CDR2: MDHEN and SYDVKM. The CDR3 is CASSLELAVGHEQFF. The CDR3 bases are TGTGCCAGCAGTTTAGAACTAGCGGTTGGCCATGAGCAGTTCTTC.

The chain employs TRBV7-3 and TRBJ1-2; D is ambiguous. This CDR3 spans 14 amino acids. The germline V gene encodes CDR1 SGHTA and CDR2 FQGTGA. Trimming left V 5 bases short and J 3 bases short, with 13 bases between. The CDR3 sequence is CASSLSGSDYGYTF. CDR3 in DNA: TGTGCCAGCAGCCTCTCCGGGTCTGACTATGGCTACACCTTC.

The chain couples TRBV15 to TRBJ2-4; 8 nucleotides line up with TRBD2. Germline values: CDR1 LNHNV, CDR2 YYDKDF (reference sequence). The V and J ends lost 0 bases and 0 bases, in that order; junction bases with no gene match: 4. This CDR3 is built from 17 residues. This CDR3 is CATSRDREGLAKNIQYF. For the CDR3, the DNA is TGTGCCACCAGCAGAGATCGGGAGGGTTTAGCCAAAAACATTCAGTACTTC.

The rearrangement links TRBV13 to TRBJ2-3; 7 bases line up with TRBD2. With V trimmed by 4 bases and J by 2 bases, 15 bases remained unmatched. Germline CDR1 reads PRHDT; CDR2 reads FYEKMQ (reference sequence). The CDR3 covers 18 residues. CDR3 region: CASSSPRTSLGPTDTQYF. CDR3 DNA: TGTGCCAGCAGCTCCCCCCGGACTAGTCTCGGGCCCACAGATACGCAGTATTTT.